This TCR beta chain stems from a study of T cell responses to AZD1222 COVID-19 vaccine. Overall study results and limits: Only six or seven AZD1222 recipients were seropositive at baseline. Possibly, clonal diversity was underestimated; donors were largely white British and included more females. Two AZD1222 doses significantly raised spike-specific TCR breadth and depth over controls.

Sequencing used immunoSEQ multiplex PCR; TCRdb keeps in-frame clones, though not all of them. The sample records about 140,000 clones, 90% being singletons. Notes on this clone: What it binds is unknown.

Specimen: peripheral blood, collected on day 0 of AZD1222 vaccination. This clonotype originated in an adult in good health.

The CDR3, as DNA: TGTGCCAGCAGCTTGGCCTGGTGGCTAGCGGGGGCCCAAGAGACCCAGTACTTC. Its translation: CASSLAWWLAGAQETQYF. V usage is TRBV5-5 and J usage is TRBJ2-5; 10 bases fit TRBD2. V lost 0 bases and J lost 1; bases outside the gene matches: 9. Germline CDR1 reads SGHKS; CDR2 reads YYEKEE (reference sequence). CDR3 size: 18 residues.